This T cell receptor (beta chain) comes out of a study of post-analysis software for immune sequencing data. Study background: Recorded subtypes: relapsing-remitting, secondary progressive, progressive-relapsing; some patients unannotated.

This clonotype has a handful of counts. Its antigen is unidentified. Notes on the study in general: Diversity measured as normalized Chao1 was significantly lower in multiple sclerosis patients than in controls. In patients, four to six TRBV segments were more frequent than in controls, with TRBV5-6, TRBV5-1 and TRBV20-1 among them.

The germline V gene has CDR1 LGHDT and CDR2 YNNKEL (reference sequence). The V gene lost 0 bases and the J gene lost 0 bases, with 9 bases spanning the gap. The CDR3 is made up of 15 amino acids. Included in the TCR beta cDNA libraries were unique molecular identifiers. With about 0.95 to 11 million T cells as the source, about half a million cDNA molecules resulted. TCRdb processed the PCR reads anew with MiXCR; each CDR3 protein has one entry. The sample lists roughly 800,000 distinct CDR3 sequences, about 27% seen once, with roughly 0.54% in the top ten. The sample was blood. This rearrangement joins TRBV3-1 to TRBJ2-7; no definite D call. The receptor was isolated from a girl aged 10-17 years with multiple sclerosis. Written as DNA, the CDR3 is TGTGCCAGCAGCCAAGATCGGCACAGCTCCTACGAGCAGTACTTC. This encodes CASSQDRHSSYEQYF.